This T cell receptor (beta chain) was captured in a study of blood T cell repertoires in COVID-19. On the study more broadly: PBMCs, B-cell-depleted T cells, or T cells provided the cDNA or gDNA that made up the material.

Two consecutive negative NP/OP PCR tests, clearance, or resolved symptoms defined Cohort 3 recovery. Original processing notes: By means of reference gene primer amplification, nucleated cell counts were estimated. The protocol was immunoSEQ multiplex PCR, while the TCRdb copy is restricted to in-frame clones and leaves out a portion. V and J calls and clone size are copied from that table; D and trimming were computed from the DNA. The sample holds 150,000 to 200,000 clones; about 80% are singletons and the top ten take around 12%. This clonotype was obtained from a man aged 50 to 60 who had recovered from COVID-19. Sequenced material: PBMCs or T cells enriched from blood (not recorded which).

This chain's CDR3 is CASSPDRGPLPLHF. CDR3 nucleotide sequence: TGTGCCAGCAGTCCCGACAGGGGGCCTTTACCCCTCCACTTT. The rearrangement uses TRBV6-6 and TRBJ1-6; 10 bases match TRBD1. The germline V gene has CDR1 MNHNY and CDR2 SVGAGI (reference sequence). CDR3 length: 14 amino acids. The V gene end was trimmed by 5 bases and the J gene end by 12 bases; junction bases not matched to a gene: 7.